This T cell receptor beta chain appears in the sequencing data of a study of T cell changes during pregnancy in multiple sclerosis. The data were produced by immunoSEQ multiplex PCR, yet TCRdb's version contains in-frame clones alone and is incomplete. Here the sample spans some 70,000 clones, roughly 90% being singletons. V dropped 3 bases and J dropped 0; count of bases not matched to a gene: 4. This CDR3 region has 16 residues. From germline, CDR1 is MNHEY and CDR2 SMNVEV (reference sequence). The input for sequencing was peripheral blood, taken after pregnancy. The genes are TRBV27 and TRBJ2-2, with TRBD2 matching over 7 bases. This clonotype originated in a female donor in good health, enrolled as a control in a pregnancy study. The CDR3 protein is CASSFPGGPNTGELFF. The CDR3 nucleotides read TGTGCCAGCAGTTTTCCGGGAGGCCCGAACACCGGGGAGCTGTTTTTT.